What follows describes a single T cell receptor beta chain. The sample is drawn from a study of shared clonotypes between healthy human individuals. Here immunoSEQ multiplex PCR was the method, and the copy in TCRdb shows in-frame clones only, minus some. The profile covers 2 million to 2.5 million clones, with 85% to 95% appearing a single time and about 0.36% taken by the ten largest. Trimming cost V 5 bases and J 4 bases, with 11 bases left between them. Germline V gene lookup returns CDR1 MNHNS and CDR2 SASEGT. This CDR3 contains 13 residues. This clonotype was sampled from a young man in good health. Some clones in this sample may be carry-over from other donors' samples. The sample was naive CD4+ T cells from PBMCs. As to subset: CD45RA+ positively selected. The chain uses TRBV6-1 and TRBJ1-2, with D hard to call. CDR3 bases: TGTGCCAGCAGTCCCAGAGGTAGCTATGGCTACACCTTC. It specifies CASSPRGSYGYTF.